This TCR beta chain comes out of a study of blood T cell repertoires in COVID-19 (TCRdb year 2020). Looking at the study overall: The collaborator samples originated in the United States, Italy and Spain and spanned the acute and convalescent phases of COVID-19. Where HLA class I and class II types were available, the types were taken from metadata supplied by the sample provider, not from assay-based typing. The samples were drawn from two sources: the first 160 participants of the ongoing ImmuneRACE study, and some 1,300 subjects contributed by 6 global collaborators. Subjects who had been exposed to COVID-19, were actively infected with it, or had recovered from it provided the deeply sampled blood TCRbeta repertoires that made up the dataset. A de-identified subject ID, COVID-19 status, age in years and sex were almost always included in the sample metadata. The material from the prospective study consisted of cDNA or gDNA derived from T cells, B-cell-depleted T cells, or PBMCs. The repertoires were made available in a free public database intended to serve as a resource for research on the immune response to SARS-CoV-2.

A word on this clone: The antigen it binds to is not known. No base-level quality is on record; no much larger clone is a single base apart.

The collaborating institutions used their own protocols to collect whole blood in K2EDTA tubes. Collaborator samples were shipped for TCRbeta analysis as frozen whole blood, isolated PBMCs, or DNA extracted from either sample type. The CDR3 measures 15 amino acids from cysteine to phenylalanine. The CDR3 DNA has 45 bases and is translated from base 1. The germline V gene supplies CDR1 MDHEN and CDR2 SYDVKM. The V end gives up 2 bases and the J end 6 bases, leaving 6 bases in the junction not matched to a gene. The full study reports these points: How much clinical and demographic metadata was included differed by source and by participant, and the metadata was provided uncurated.

TCRbeta CDR3 regions were amplified from genomic DNA by means of the immunoSEQ Assay, a bias-controlled multiplex PCR. Per the original workflow: Within the assay, amplification of reference gene primers was used to estimate how many nucleated cells each sample contained. To quantify the absolute abundance of each unique TCRbeta CDR3 rearrangement, sequence reads were collapsed and filtered. For each sample, productive Simpson clonality was calculated as the square root of Simpson's diversity index over productive rearrangements. In its TCRdb copy, this immuneACCESS table keeps in-frame sequences only and misses some clones. Where compared with another copy, unresolved V genes explain less than half of these, and the others have no known cause. V, J and clone size reflect that table, while D and trimming were determined from the DNA. This sample has tens of thousands of clones in its table, and around 94% of those were observed once. The ten biggest clones cover roughly 7.4% of the sample.

The receptor was derived from a human donor in a cohort sampled during active COVID-19. The chain was built from TRBV28 and TRBJ1-3; 8 middle bases align to TRBD1. The sample was peripheral blood. CDR3 reads: CASSLVRGQKNTIYF. The sequence in DNA is TGTGCCAGCAGTTTAGTCAGGGGGCAAAAAAACACCATATATTTT.